Listed below are T cell receptor beta chains from one sample, sequenced in a study of response to subunit inactivated influenza vaccine. MiXCR, run by TCRdb on the RT-PCR reads, gives a single entry per CDR3 protein. This sample carries over 400,000 distinct CDR3 sequences, over 10% of them seen once, and the ten largest clones take around 12%. The sample here was PBMCs from blood, taken roughly 6 weeks after vaccination. Every receptor here comes from a middle-aged man who received an inactivated influenza vaccine. CDR3s include the opening cysteine and the closing phenylalanine or tryptophan. The D gene is left open where the match is weak. Rows may omit the clone size; those that give it use once, few, many or a size class.

>TRBJ2-6|TRBV5-6|.|.
CASSLYLSLRANVLTF
TGTGCCAGCAGCTTGTATCTATCGTTGAGGGCCAACGTCCTTACTTTC
>TRBJ2-2|TRBV5-1|many|TRBD1
CASRGQGMSGELFF
TGCGCCAGCAGAGGACAGGGTATGTCCGGGGAGCTGTTTTTT
>TRBJ1-5|TRBV27|few|TRBD1
CASSLDRVAISNQPQHF
TGTGCCAGCAGTTTGGACAGGGTAGCCATTAGCAATCAGCCCCAGCATTTT
>TRBJ2-1|TRBV27|.|.
CASRLAVSSYNEQFF
TGTGCCAGCAGACTAGCTGTGAGCTCCTACAATGAGCAGTTCTTC
>TRBJ1-2|TRBV6-2/TRBV6-3|.|.
CASSYFYRTYYGYTF
TGTGCCAGCAGTTACTTTTACAGGACCTACTATGGCTACACCTTC
>TRBJ2-3|TRBV29-1|many|TRBD1
CSGGQFSTDTQYF
TGCAGCGGGGGACAGTTTAGCACAGATACGCAGTATTTT
>TRBJ1-5|TRBV11-2|many|.
CASSLVIDQPQHF
TGTGCCAGCAGCTTAGTCATAGATCAGCCCCAGCATTTT
>TRBJ1-2|TRBV12-3/TRBV12-4|few|.
CASSDQRTGYTF
TGTGCCAGCAGCGACCAACGGACTGGCTACACCTTC
>TRBJ1-6|TRBV2|.|.
CALSLDGLQGITYNSPLHF
TGTGCCCTCAGTTTAGATGGTTTGCAGGGGATCACTTATAATTCACCCCTCCACTTT
>TRBJ2-1|TRBV7-8|few|TRBD1
CASRHWDRGLGEQFF
TGTGCCAGCAGACACTGGGACAGGGGGCTAGGTGAGCAGTTCTTC
>TRBJ2-7|TRBV11-2|.|TRBD1
CASSSSQRTGQYF
TGTGCCAGCAGCTCATCTCAAAGGACAGGGCAGTACTTC
>TRBJ2-3|TRBV7-9|few|.
CASSLMFADTQYF
TGTGCCAGCAGCTTAATGTTCGCTGATACGCAGTATTTT
>TRBJ2-2|TRBV5-1|few|TRBD1
CASSLVGQGSLWDSTGELFF
TGCGCCAGCAGCTTGGTCGGACAGGGGTCCCTCTGGGATTCCACCGGGGAGCTGTTTTTT
>TRBJ2-5|TRBV7-2|.|.
CASSLASASFGETQYF
TGTGCCAGCAGCTTAGCGTCGGCTAGTTTCGGGGAGACCCAGTACTTC
>TRBJ1-2|TRBV20-1|.|.
CSAREGGRYGYTF
TGCAGTGCTAGAGAGGGCGGAAGGTATGGCTACACCTTC
>TRBJ2-1|TRBV5-5|few|TRBD2
CASKLTRTAGDEQFF
TGTGCCAGCAAACTTACCCGGACGGCGGGGGATGAGCAGTTCTTC
>TRBJ2-1|TRBV29-1|many|.
CSVDRTTNEQFF
TGCAGCGTTGACCGGACCACCAATGAGCAGTTCTTC
>TRBJ2-2|TRBV4-2|few|.
CASSQEAAAGPRELFF
TGTGCCAGCAGCCAAGAAGCTGCGGCAGGGCCAAGGGAGCTGTTTTTT
>TRBJ1-6|TRBV20-1|few|.
CSVSPPGNSPLHF
TGCAGTGTTTCCCCCCCGGGGAATTCACCCCTCCACTTT
>TRBJ2-7|TRBV18|.|.
CASAGKGFYEQYF
TGTGCCAGCGCTGGGAAAGGATTCTACGAGCAGTACTTC
>TRBJ1-4|TRBV12-3/TRBV12-4|.|.
CASSFGRDEEKLFF
TGTGCCAGCAGTTTCGGGAGGGACGAGGAAAAACTGTTTTTT
>TRBJ1-5|TRBV20-1|few|.
CSARNRSFQPQHF
TGCAGTGCTAGAAACCGGAGTTTTCAGCCCCAGCATTTT
>TRBJ2-1|TRBV18|.|.
CASSPNKEQFF
TGTGCCAGCTCACCCAACAAGGAGCAGTTCTTC
>TRBJ2-1|TRBV7-3|.|.
CASSLLVGRGGYNEQFF
TGTGCCAGCAGCTTATTAGTCGGCAGGGGTGGTTACAATGAGCAGTTCTTC
>TRBJ2-1|TRBV12-3/TRBV12-4|many|TRBD2
CASSTLAGEVYNEQFF
TGTGCCAGCAGTACCCTAGCGGGAGAAGTCTACAATGAGCAGTTCTTC
>TRBJ1-1|TRBV12-3/TRBV12-4|few|.
CASSLVYEAFF
TGTGCCAGCAGTTTAGTTTATGAAGCTTTCTTT
>TRBJ2-7|TRBV4-2|.|TRBD2
CASSLTTSGNYEQYF
TGTGCCAGCAGCCTCACGACTAGCGGGAACTACGAGCAGTACTTC
>TRBJ2-3|TRBV20-1|.|TRBD2
CSASGGATDTQYF
TGCAGTGCTAGCGGGGGGGCGACAGATACGCAGTATTTT
>TRBJ2-1|TRBV5-1|.|.
CASSPGFGNEQFF
TGCGCCAGCAGCCCCGGCTTCGGCAATGAGCAGTTCTTC
>TRBJ2-7|TRBV6-6|many|TRBD1
CASSYSQGVYEQYF
TGTGCCAGCAGTTACTCCCAGGGGGTATACGAGCAGTACTTC
>TRBJ2-5|TRBV21-1|.|.
CASSRKWGEKETQYF
TGTGCCAGCAGCAGAAAATGGGGGGAGAAAGAGACCCAGTACTTC
>TRBJ1-6|TRBV12-3/TRBV12-4|few|.
CASSSGDNSPLHF
TGTGCCAGCAGTTCAGGAGATAATTCACCCCTCCACTTT
>TRBJ2-3|TRBV20-1|.|TRBD1
CSVHRDRSSTDTQYF
TGCAGTGTTCACCGGGACAGGTCTAGCACAGATACGCAGTATTTT
>TRBJ1-2|TRBV29-1|few|TRBD1
CSVRDRGTIYGYTF
TGCAGCGTTCGGGACAGGGGTACGATTTATGGCTACACCTTC
>TRBJ2-5|TRBV6-1|few|.
CASSGTRAQETQYF
TGTGCCAGCAGTGGCACCCGGGCTCAAGAGACCCAGTACTTC
>TRBJ2-7|TRBV30|.|.
CALEGDEVSYEQYF
TGTGCCTTAGAAGGCGACGAGGTTTCCTACGAGCAGTACTTC
>TRBJ1-2|TRBV4-1|.|TRBD1
CASSQDRDRGNYGYTF
TGCGCCAGCAGCCAGGACCGGGACAGGGGAAACTATGGCTACACCTTC
>TRBJ2-5|TRBV9|many|TRBD2
CASSQSGSPQTRETQYF
TGTGCCAGCAGTCAAAGCGGGAGCCCCCAAACGAGAGAGACCCAGTACTTC
>TRBJ2-7|TRBV7-2|.|TRBD1
CASSLAQGPSYEQYF
TGTGCCAGCAGCTTAGCACAGGGGCCCTCCTACGAGCAGTACTTC
>TRBJ2-5|TRBV3-1|.|.
CASSHSGEQTQYF
TGTGCCAGCAGCCACTCAGGGGAACAGACCCAGTACTTC
>TRBJ2-1|TRBV4-3|.|TRBD2
CASSQGGLAGGHDNEQFF
TGCGCCAGCAGCCAGGGAGGACTAGCGGGGGGACATGACAATGAGCAGTTCTTC
>TRBJ2-6|TRBV28|.|.
CASRVAGAGANVLTF
TGTGCCAGCAGGGTTGCCGGGGCTGGGGCCAACGTCCTGACTTTC
>TRBJ2-1|TRBV5-5|few|TRBD2
CASSRILGRDNEQFF
TGTGCCAGCAGCCGTATATTAGGGAGGGACAATGAGCAGTTCTTC
>TRBJ2-7|TRBV18|.|TRBD1
CASSQDRGEQYF
TGTGCCAGCTCACAGGACAGGGGCGAGCAGTACTTC
>TRBJ2-3|TRBV24-1|.|TRBD1
CATSDFGQGTDTQYF
TGTGCCACCAGTGATTTCGGACAGGGCACAGATACGCAGTATTTT
>TRBJ2-7|TRBV7-2|.|.
CASSYQTRVQNEQYF
TGTGCCAGCAGCTATCAAACTAGGGTGCAAAACGAGCAGTACTTC